This TCR beta chain was obtained from a study of cytomegalovirus exposure and HLA in healthy donors. Across the whole study: Earlier results showed 90 million to 130 million unique TCR beta sequences derived from about 179 million T cells. General observations from the study: The study labeled about 160 TCR beta chains cytomegalovirus-associated.

PCR involved 60 Vbeta and 13 Jbeta primers. The method was immunoSEQ multiplex PCR; TCRdb's version includes in-frame clones alone and lacks a portion of them. The sample holds 60,000 to 85,000 clones; more than 60% are singletons and the top ten take approximately 1.5%. Worth noting for this clone: What it recognizes is unknown.

The CDR3 consists of 13 residues. Per the germline V gene, CDR1 is WSHSY and CDR2 is SAAADI. Input material: PBMCs. This chain links TRBV10-2 with TRBJ2-5, with 9 positions matching TRBD2. The assigned J gene may be wrong: the sequence end matches TRBJ2-7 better. The receptor was isolated from a man between 35 and 55 years old in good health and CMV-seronegative. The CDR3 sequence: CASSVSAGGEQYF. The CDR3, as DNA: TGCGCCAGCAGTGTATCAGCGGGAGGCGAGCAGTACTTC.